Listed here are 5 T cell receptor beta chains from one sample, sequenced in a study of blood T cells in healthy people across ages. A second PCR of about 7 to 12 cycles used a sample-barcoded 5' primer and a J-beta primer mix. TCRdb itself ran the 5' RACE reads through MiXCR, one entry per CDR3 protein. The table includes approximately 940,000 distinct CDR3 sequences, 40% to 60% detected once. The sample was blood. The receptors were gathered from a man younger than 40 in good health.

The genes are TRBV20-1 and TRBJ2-1; TRBD2 matches 8 bases. With V trimmed by 3 bases and J by 8 bases, 12 bases remained unmatched. Germline loops: CDR1 DFQATT, CDR2 SNEGSKA (reference sequence). This CDR3 is built from 15 residues. CDR3 residues: CSASPAGEPVDEQFF. The CDR3 DNA reads TGCAGTGCTAGCCCAGCGGGGGAGCCTGTCGATGAGCAGTTCTTC.

CDR3 coding DNA: TGTGCCAGCAACTCATTGACAGGGGAAGTCTATGGCTACACCTTC. Protein sequence: CASNSLTGEVYGYTF. The chain is built from TRBV5-4 and TRBJ1-2; TRBD1 agrees at 8 bases. J lost 4 bases, V lost 6 bases, and 11 bases had no gene match. CDR1 is SGHNT and CDR2 is YYREEE in the germline V gene (reference sequence). This CDR3 has 15 amino acids.

V is TRBV20-1 and J is TRBJ2-3, with TRBD1 identical over 10 bases. The CDR3 extends over 14 amino acids. Germline trimming cut 7 bases from V and 6 bases from J; bases unmatched to any gene: 10. CDR1 and CDR2 from the germline V gene are DFQATT and SNEGSKA (reference sequence). This chain's CDR3 is CSGNDRGLFDTQYF. CDR3 coding DNA: TGCAGTGGGAATGACAGGGGGCTGTTTGATACGCAGTATTTT.

As regards this clonotype: A read error is possible here, since a much larger clone lies one base away. The rearrangement uses TRBV20-1 and TRBJ2-7, with D uncertain. Germline assignment: CDR1 DFQATT and CDR2 SNEGSKA (reference sequence). This CDR3 has 11 amino acids. The CDR3 protein is CSLERSYERYF. CDR3 DNA: TGCAGTTTGGAGAGATCCTACGAGCGGTACTTC.

On this clonotype: A much larger clone lies one base from this, so it may be a read error. The chain recombines TRBV12-3 or TRBV12-4 with TRBJ2-1, with D perhaps TRBD2 (6 bases). CDR3 size: 16 residues. Trimming shortened V by 7 bases and J by 0 bases, and 16 bases separated the two germline ends. CDR3 residues: CASTSGLESSYNEQFF. CDR3 DNA: TGTGCCAGCACCAGCGGGCTGGAGAGCTCCTACAATGAGCAGTTCTTC.